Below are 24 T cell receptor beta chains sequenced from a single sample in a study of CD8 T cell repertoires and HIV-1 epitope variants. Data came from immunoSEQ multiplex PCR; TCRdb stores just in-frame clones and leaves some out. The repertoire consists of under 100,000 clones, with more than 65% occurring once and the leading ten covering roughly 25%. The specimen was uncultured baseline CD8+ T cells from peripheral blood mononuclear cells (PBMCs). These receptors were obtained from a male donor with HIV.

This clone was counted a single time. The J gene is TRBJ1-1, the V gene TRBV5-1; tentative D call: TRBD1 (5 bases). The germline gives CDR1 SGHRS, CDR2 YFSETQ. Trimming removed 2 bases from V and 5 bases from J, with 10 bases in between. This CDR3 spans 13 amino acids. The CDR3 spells CASSLFRETEAFF. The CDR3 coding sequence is TGCGCCAGCAGCTTATTCAGGGAAACTGAAGCTTTCTTT.

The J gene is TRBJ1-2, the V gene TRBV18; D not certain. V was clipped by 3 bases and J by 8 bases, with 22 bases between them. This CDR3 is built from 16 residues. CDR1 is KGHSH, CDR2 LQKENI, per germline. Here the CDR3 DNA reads TGTGCCAGCTCACCTCCCGTCCCGGTGGAAAGTCAGGGCTACACCTTC. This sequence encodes CASSPPVPVESQGYTF.

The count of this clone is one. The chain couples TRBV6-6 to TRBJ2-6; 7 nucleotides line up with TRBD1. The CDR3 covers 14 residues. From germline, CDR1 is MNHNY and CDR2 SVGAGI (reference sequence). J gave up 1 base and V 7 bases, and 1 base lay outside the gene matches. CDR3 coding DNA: TGTGCCAGCAACAGGGGATCTGGGGCCAACGTCCTGACTTTC. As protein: CASNRGSGANVLTF.

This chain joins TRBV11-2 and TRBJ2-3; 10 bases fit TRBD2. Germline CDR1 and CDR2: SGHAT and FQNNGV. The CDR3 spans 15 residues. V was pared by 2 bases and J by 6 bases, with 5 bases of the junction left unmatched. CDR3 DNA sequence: TGTGCCAGCAGCTTATCTAGCGGGAGTTCGGATACGCAGTATTTT. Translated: CASSLSSGSSDTQYF.

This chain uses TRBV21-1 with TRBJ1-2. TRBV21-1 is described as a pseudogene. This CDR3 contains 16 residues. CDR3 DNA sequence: TGTGCCAGCAGCTGGGCTACTTGGAGGCGGAACTATGGCTACACCTTC. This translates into CASSWATWRRNYGYTF.

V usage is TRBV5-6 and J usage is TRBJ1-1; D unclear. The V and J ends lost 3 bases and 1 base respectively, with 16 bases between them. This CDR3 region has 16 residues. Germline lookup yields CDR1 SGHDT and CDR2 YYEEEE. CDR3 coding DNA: TGTGCCAGCAGCTCGATAGTCTCAATCTCGAACACTGAAGCTTTCTTT. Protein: CASSSIVSISNTEAFF.

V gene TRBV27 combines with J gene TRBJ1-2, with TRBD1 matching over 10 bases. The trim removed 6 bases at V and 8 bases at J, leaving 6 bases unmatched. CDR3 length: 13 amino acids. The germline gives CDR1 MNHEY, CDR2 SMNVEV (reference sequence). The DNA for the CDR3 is TGTGCCAGCAGGGGGACAGGGGCGGAGGGCTACACCTTC. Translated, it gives CASRGTGAEGYTF.

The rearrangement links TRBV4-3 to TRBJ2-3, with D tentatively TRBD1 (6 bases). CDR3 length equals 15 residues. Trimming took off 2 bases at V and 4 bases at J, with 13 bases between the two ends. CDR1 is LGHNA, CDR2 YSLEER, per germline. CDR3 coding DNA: TGCGCCAGCAGCCAACAGCAGGGGAAGGCAGATACGCAGTATTTT. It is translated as CASSQQQGKADTQYF.

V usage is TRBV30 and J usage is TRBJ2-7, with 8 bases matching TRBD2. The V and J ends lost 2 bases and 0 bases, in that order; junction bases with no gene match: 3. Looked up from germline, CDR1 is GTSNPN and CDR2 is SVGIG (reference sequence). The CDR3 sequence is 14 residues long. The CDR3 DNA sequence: TGTGCCTGGAGTCGGGAGGGGGGCTCCTACGAGCAGTACTTC. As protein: CAWSREGGSYEQYF.

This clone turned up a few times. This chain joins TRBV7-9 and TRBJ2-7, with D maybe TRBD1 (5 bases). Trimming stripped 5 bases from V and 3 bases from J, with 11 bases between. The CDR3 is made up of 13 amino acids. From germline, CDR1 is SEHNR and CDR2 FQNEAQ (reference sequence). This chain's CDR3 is CASSDTGFYEQYF. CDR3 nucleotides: TGTGCCAGCAGCGATACAGGATTCTACGAGCAGTACTTC.

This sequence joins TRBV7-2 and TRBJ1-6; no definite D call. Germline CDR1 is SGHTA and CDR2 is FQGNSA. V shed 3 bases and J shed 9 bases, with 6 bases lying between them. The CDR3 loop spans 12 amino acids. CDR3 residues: CASSFITSPLHF. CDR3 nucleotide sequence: TGTGCCAGCAGCTTTATCACTTCACCCCTCCACTTT.

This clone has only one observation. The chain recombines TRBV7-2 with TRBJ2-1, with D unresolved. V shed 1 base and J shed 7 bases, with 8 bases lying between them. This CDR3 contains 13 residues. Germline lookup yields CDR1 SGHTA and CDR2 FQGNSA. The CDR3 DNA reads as TGTGCCAGCAGCTTAGGGGTCTCAAATGAGCAGTTCTTC. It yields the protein CASSLGVSNEQFF.

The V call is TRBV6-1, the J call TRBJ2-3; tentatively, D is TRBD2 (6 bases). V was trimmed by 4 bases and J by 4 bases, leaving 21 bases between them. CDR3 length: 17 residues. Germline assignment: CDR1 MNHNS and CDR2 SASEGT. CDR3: CASSVNGASGVADTQYF. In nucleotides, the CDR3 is TGTGCCAGCAGTGTAAACGGGGCGTCGGGGGTCGCAGATACGCAGTATTTT.

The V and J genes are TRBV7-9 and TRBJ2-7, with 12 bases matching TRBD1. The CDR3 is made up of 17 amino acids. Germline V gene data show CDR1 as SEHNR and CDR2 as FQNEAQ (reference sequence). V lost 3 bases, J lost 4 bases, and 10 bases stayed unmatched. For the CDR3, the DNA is TGTGCCAGCAGCTTCACTAGAGGGACAGGGGGCTTGTACGAGCAGTACTTC. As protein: CASSFTRGTGGLYEQYF.

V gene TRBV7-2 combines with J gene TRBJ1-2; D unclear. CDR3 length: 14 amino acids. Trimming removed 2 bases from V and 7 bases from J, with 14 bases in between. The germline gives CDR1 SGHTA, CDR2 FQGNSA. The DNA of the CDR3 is TGTGCCAGCAGCTTAATTGCCCCAGCACTTGGCTACACCTTC. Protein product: CASSLIAPALGYTF.

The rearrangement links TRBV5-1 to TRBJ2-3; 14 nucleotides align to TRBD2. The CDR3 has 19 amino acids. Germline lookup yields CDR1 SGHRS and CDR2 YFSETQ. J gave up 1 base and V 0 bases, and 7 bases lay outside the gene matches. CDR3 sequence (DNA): TGCGCCAGCAGCTTGGCGGGACTAGCGGGAGTGGCTCGCACAGATACGCAGTATTTT. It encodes CASSLAGLAGVARTDTQYF.

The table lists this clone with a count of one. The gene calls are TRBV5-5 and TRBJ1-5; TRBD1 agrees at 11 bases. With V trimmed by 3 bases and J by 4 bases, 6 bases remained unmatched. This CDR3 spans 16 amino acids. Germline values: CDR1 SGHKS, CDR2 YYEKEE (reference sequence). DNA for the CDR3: TGTGCCAGCAGCTGGTCCGGGACAGGGGGGAATCAGCCCCAGCATTTT. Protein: CASSWSGTGGNQPQHF.

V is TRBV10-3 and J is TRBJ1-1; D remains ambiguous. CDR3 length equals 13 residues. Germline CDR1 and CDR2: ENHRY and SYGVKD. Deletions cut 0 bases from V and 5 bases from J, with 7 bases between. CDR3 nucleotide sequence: TGTGCCATCAGTGAGTCCATGGGAACTGAAGCTTTCTTT. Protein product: CAISESMGTEAFF.

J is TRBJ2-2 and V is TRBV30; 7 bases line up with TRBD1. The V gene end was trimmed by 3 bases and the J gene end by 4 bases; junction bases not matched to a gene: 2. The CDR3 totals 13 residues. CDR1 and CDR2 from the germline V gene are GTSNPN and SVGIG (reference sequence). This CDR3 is CAWRNRGTGELFF. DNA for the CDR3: TGTGCCTGGAGGAACAGGGGCACCGGGGAGCTGTTTTTT.

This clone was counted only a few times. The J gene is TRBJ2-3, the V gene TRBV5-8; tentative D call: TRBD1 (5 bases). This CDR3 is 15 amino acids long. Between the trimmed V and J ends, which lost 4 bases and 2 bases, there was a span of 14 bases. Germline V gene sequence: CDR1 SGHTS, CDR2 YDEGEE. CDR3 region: CASSTRQTSTDTQYF. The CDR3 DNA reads TGTGCCAGCAGCACCCGACAGACGTCCACAGATACGCAGTATTTT.

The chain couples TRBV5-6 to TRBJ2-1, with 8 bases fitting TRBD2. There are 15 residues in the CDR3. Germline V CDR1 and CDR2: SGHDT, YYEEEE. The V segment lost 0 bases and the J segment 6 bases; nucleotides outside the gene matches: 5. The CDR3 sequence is CASSLELAGPNEQFF. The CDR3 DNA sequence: TGTGCCAGCAGCTTGGAGCTAGCGGGTCCCAATGAGCAGTTCTTC.

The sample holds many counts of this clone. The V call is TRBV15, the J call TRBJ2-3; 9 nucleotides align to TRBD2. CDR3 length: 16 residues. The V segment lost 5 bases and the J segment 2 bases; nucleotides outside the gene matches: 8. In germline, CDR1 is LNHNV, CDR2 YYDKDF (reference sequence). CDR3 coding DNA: TGTGCCACCAGCTCCTCCCTAGCGGGGCTCACAGATACGCAGTATTTT. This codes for CATSSSLAGLTDTQYF.

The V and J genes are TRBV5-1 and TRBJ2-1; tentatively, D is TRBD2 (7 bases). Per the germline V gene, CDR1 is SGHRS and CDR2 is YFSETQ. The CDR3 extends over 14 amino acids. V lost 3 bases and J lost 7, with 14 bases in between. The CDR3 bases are TGCGCCAGCAGCTCCCGGGGGGACATGAATGAGCAGTTCTTC. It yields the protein CASSSRGDMNEQFF.

CDR3: CASSLASGVATDTQYF. CDR3 coding DNA: TGTGCCAGCAGCTTAGCGTCGGGGGTAGCCACAGATACGCAGTATTTT. V gene TRBV7-8 combines with J gene TRBJ2-3, with D maybe TRBD2 (6 bases). Trimming cost V 0 bases and J 2 bases, with 12 bases left between them. Germline CDR1 reads SGHVS; CDR2 reads FQNEAQ. The CDR3 sequence is 16 residues long. The full variable domain, completed using reference TRBV7-8 and TRBJ2-3, is GAGVSQSPRYKVAKRGQDVALRCDPISGHVSLFWYQQALGQGPEFLTYFQNEAQLDKSGLPSDRFFAERPEGSVSTLKIQRTQQEDSAVYLCASSLASGVATDTQYFGPGTRLTVL.